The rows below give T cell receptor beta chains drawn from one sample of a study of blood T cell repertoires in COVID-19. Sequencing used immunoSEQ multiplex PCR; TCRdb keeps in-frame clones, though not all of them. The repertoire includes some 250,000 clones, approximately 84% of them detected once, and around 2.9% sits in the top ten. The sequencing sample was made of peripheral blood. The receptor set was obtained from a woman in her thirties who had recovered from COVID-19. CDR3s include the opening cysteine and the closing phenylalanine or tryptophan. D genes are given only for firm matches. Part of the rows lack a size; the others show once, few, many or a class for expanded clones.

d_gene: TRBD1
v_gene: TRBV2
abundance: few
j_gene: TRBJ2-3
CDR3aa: CASSVQGKTDTQYF
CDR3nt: TGTGCCAGCAGTGTACAGGGGAAGACAGATACGCAGTATTTT

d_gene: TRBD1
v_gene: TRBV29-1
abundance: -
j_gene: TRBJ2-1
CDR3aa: CSVARDRGFNEQFF
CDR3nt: TGCAGCGTTGCCCGGGACAGGGGGTTTAATGAGCAGTTCTTC

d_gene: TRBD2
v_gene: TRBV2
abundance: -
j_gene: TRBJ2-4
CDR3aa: CASSVAGGPSNIQYF
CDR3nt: TGTGCCAGCAGCGTAGCGGGGGGGCCGTCGAACATTCAGTACTTC

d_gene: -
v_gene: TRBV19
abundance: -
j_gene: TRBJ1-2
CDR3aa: CASLSDRSYYGYTF
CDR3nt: TGTGCCAGCCTATCCGACAGATCTTACTATGGCTACACCTTC

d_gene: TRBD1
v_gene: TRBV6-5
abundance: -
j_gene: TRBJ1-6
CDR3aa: CASSYSPGGTGSLHF
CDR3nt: TGTGCCAGCAGTTACTCGCCAGGGGGGACCGGGTCCCTCCACTTT

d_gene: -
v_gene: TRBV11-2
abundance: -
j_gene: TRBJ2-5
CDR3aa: CASSFTIRTKRTQYF
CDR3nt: TGTGCCAGCAGCTTCACTATTCGTACCAAGAGGACCCAGTACTTC

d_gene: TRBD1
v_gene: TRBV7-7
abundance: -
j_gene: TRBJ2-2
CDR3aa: CASSFRQGNTGELFF
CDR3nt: TGTGCCAGCAGCTTTCGACAGGGAAACACCGGGGAGCTGTTTTTT

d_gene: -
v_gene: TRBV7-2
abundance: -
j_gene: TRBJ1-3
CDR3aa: CASSPSTGNTIYF
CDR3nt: TGTGCTAGCAGCCCATCGACAGGAAACACCATATATTTT

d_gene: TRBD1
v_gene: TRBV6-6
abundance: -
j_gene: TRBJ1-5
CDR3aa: CASQVTGDNQPQHF
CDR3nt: TGTGCCAGCCAGGTGACAGGGGACAATCAGCCCCAGCATTTT

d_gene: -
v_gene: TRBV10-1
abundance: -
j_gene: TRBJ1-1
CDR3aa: CASHSEAFF
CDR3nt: TGCGCCAGCCATAGTGAAGCTTTCTTT

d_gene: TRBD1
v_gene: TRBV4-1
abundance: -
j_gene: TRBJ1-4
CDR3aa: CASSRSGGQGEKLFF
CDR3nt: TGCGCCAGCAGCCGGAGTGGGGGACAGGGTGAAAAACTGTTTTTT

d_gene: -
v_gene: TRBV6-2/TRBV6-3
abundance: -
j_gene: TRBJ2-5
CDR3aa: CASSYAAQTITPETQYF
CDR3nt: TGTGCCAGCAGTTACGCGGCTCAAACAATAACTCCAGAGACCCAGTACTTC

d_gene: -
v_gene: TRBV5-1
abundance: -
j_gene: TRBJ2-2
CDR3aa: CASIQSGGIGTGELFF
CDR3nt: TGCGCCAGCATCCAATCTGGCGGGATCGGCACCGGGGAGCTGTTTTTT

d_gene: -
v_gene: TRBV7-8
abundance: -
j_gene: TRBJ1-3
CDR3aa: CASSLAEQGSGNTIYF
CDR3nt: TGTGCCAGCAGCTTAGCCGAGCAGGGATCTGGAAACACCATATATTTT